This entry lists 5 T cell receptor beta chains sequenced from one sample in a study of OX40 agonist ivuxolimab in advanced cancers. Some clones are missing from TCRdb's copy, which holds only in-frame ones; the method was immunoSEQ multiplex PCR. The table has some 77,000 clones, around 94% seen once; the top ten hold more than 4%. The specimen was CD4+ or CD8+ T cells sorted from blood, collected in a trial of the OX40 agonist ivuxolimab. These TCRs come from an adult with an advanced solid tumor such as melanoma, head and neck, liver or kidney cancer.

J is TRBJ2-7 and V is TRBV11-2; D remains unclear. CDR1 and CDR2 (germline): SGHAT, FQNNGV. Trimming cost V 1 base and J 8 bases, with 12 bases left between them. There are 13 residues in the CDR3. The CDR3 loop is CASSLAASMKQYF. The CDR3 nucleotides are TGTGCCAGCAGCTTAGCCGCAAGTATGAAGCAGTACTTC.

This clone showed up just once. The junction shows a germline mismatch at one end, possibly a read error. V usage is TRBV30 and J usage is TRBJ1-1, with D maybe TRBD1 (5 bases). The CDR3 sequence is 12 residues long. CDR1 is GTSNPN, CDR2 SVGIG, per germline (reference sequence). CDR3 amino acids: CAWSPKPPGLSF. The CDR3 nucleotides are TGTGCCTGGAGTCCTAAACCCCCGGGACTGTCCTTT.

This chain joins TRBV11-3 and TRBJ2-3; the match to TRBD1 covers 8 bases. Germline-derived CDR1 and CDR2 are SGHNT and YENEEA. V trimming: 4 bases; J trimming: 3 bases; junction bases outside the gene matches: 3. This CDR3 is built from 14 residues. The CDR3 region has the DNA TGTGCCAGCAGCTGGACAGGGCGAACAGATACGCAGTATTTT. Translated, it gives CASSWTGRTDTQYF. Full variable domain (missing parts from reference TRBV11-3 and TRBJ2-3): EAGVVQSPRYKIIEKKQPVAFWCNPISGHNTLYWYLQNLGQGPELLIRYENEEAVDDSQLPKDRFSAERLKGVDSTLKIQPAELGDSAVYLCASSWTGRTDTQYFGPGTRLTVL.

The V gene is TRBV15, the J gene TRBJ2-4; no clear D. This CDR3 has 19 amino acids. Trimming stripped 2 bases from V and 0 bases from J, with 20 bases between. The germline V gene encodes CDR1 LNHNV and CDR2 YYDKDF (reference sequence). CDR3 in DNA: TGTGCCACCAGCAGAACTCCCAGAGAGCCCTGGTCAGCCAAAAACATTCAGTACTTC. Protein sequence: CATSRTPREPWSAKNIQYF.

This clone was counted once. The chain links TRBV18 to TRBJ2-3; a weak D match, TRBD1 (5 bases). CDR1 is KGHSH and CDR2 is LQKENI in the germline V gene. The CDR3 length is 12 residues. Trimming removed 6 bases from V and 9 bases from J, with 13 bases in between. The CDR3 nucleotides are TGTGCCAGCTCGTTCTCGCAGGGCACGCAGTATTTT. As protein: CASSFSQGTQYF.